The sequence of this TCR beta chain was determined in a study of T cell repertoires in aging, cancer and after chemotherapy. Study background: Donor ages fell into six groups from 30 or younger up to 70 or older. About 8.8 million TCR reads made up the full dataset.

With respect to this clonotype: Antigen specificity is unknown.

Study-wide results and limits: Healthy donors lost TCR diversity with age mainly through richness, cancer patients through richness and evenness. Median generation probability rose over the chemotherapy interval in each cancer cohort, suggesting rebound thymic output.

TRB rearrangements spanning V, D and J were amplified using mixed TRB-A/B primers. TCRdb ran MiXCR on the multiplex PCR reads and lists one entry per CDR3 protein. The sample carries around 15,000 distinct CDR3 sequences, around half recorded once. Germline V gene data show CDR1 as SQVTM and CDR2 as ANQGSEA. Losses at the gene ends were 7 bases for V and 6 bases for J; bases not matched to a gene: 7. This CDR3 is built from 13 residues. Peripheral blood genomic DNA, not sorted cells or RNA, was the template. V is TRBV29-1 and J is TRBJ1-1; TRBD1 matches 11 bases. The specimen sequenced was blood. The sequence came from a human donor in good health. CDR3 region: CSGGDRGRAEAFF. The CDR3 DNA reads as TGCAGCGGGGGGGACAGGGGGAGGGCTGAAGCTTTCTTT.